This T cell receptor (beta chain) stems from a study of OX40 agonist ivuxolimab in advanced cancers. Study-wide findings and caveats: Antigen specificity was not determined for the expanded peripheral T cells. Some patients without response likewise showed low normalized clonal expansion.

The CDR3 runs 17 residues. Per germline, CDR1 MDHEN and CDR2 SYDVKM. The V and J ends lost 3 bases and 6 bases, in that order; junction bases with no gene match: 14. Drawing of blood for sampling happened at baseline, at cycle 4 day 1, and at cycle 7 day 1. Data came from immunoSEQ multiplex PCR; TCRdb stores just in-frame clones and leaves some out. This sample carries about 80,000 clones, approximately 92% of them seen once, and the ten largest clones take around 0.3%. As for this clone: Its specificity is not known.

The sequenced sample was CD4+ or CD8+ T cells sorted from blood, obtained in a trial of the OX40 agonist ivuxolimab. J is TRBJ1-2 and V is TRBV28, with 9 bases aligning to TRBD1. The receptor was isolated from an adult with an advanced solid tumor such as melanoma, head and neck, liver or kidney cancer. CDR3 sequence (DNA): TGTGCCAGCAGTTTGGCCTCCGGGACAGGGAAGAGGGATGGCTACACCTTC. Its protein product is CASSLASGTGKRDGYTF.